These 21 T cell receptor beta chains came from one sample sequenced in a study of patients and donors after allogeneic stem cell transplantation. TCRdb itself ran the RT-PCR reads through MiXCR, one entry per CDR3 protein. In the table there are around 200,000 distinct CDR3 sequences, around 40% of which are singletons. Sequencing used blood, either unsorted or a sorted T cell fraction (not recorded which). These receptors all come from a human donor who was either an allogeneic HSCT recipient or a stem cell or donor lymphocyte infusion donor (not recorded which). It is not recorded whose cells these are; they may come from a transplant donor.

This chain joins TRBV2 and TRBJ2-7; D uncertain. V lost 2 bases and J lost 2, with 10 bases in between. CDR1 is SNHLY, CDR2 FYNNEI, per germline. CDR3 length: 14 residues. CDR3 sequence reads: CASSERAVTYEQYF. The DNA for the CDR3 is TGTGCCAGCAGTGAACGCGCGGTAACCTACGAGCAGTACTTC.

This clonotype was counted only a few times. This chain joins TRBV12-3 or TRBV12-4 and TRBJ1-2; D is unresolved. V lost 1 base to trimming and J lost 7 bases, with 7 bases between them. The CDR3 contains 12 residues. The CDR3 coding sequence is TGTGCCAGCAGTTTAGGGAGAAGTGGCTACACCTTC. This sequence encodes CASSLGRSGYTF.

Regarding this clonotype: Germline is not matched at one junction end, which may reflect a read error. The chain has TRBV5-1 and TRBJ2-3; D call uncertain. Germline lookup yields CDR1 SGHRS and CDR2 YFSETQ. CDR3 length equals 16 residues. This CDR3 is CASSLGGRPSTDTQYF. The CDR3 coding sequence is TGCGCCAGCAGCTTGGGTGGCAGACCAAGCACTGATACGCAGTATTTT.

V usage is TRBV20-1 and J usage is TRBJ1-2; the D is unclear. This CDR3 comprises 13 residues. Trimming took off 3 bases at V and 3 bases at J, with 11 bases between the two ends. Germline V lookup: CDR1 DFQATT, CDR2 SNEGSKA (reference sequence). In DNA form, the CDR3 reads TGCAGTGCTAGCTTACACAGTTACTATGGCTACACCTTC. It yields the protein CSASLHSYYGYTF.

This clonotype was observed a few times. The chain couples TRBV28 to TRBJ1-1, with a weak D call TRBD1 (6 bases). The germline CDR1 and CDR2 sequences are MDHEN and SYDVKM. CDR3 length equals 15 residues. Between the trimmed V and J ends, which lost 5 bases and 1 base, there was a span of 14 bases. In DNA form, the CDR3 reads TGTGCCAGCAGTACCCCGCGGACAGCGAACACTGAAGCTTTCTTT. Its protein product is CASSTPRTANTEAFF.

This chain connects TRBV7-7 to TRBJ2-2, with a tentative D call TRBD1 (6 bases). The length of the CDR3 is 15 residues. V was pared by 1 base and J by 4 bases, with 10 bases between. Germline V gene lookup returns CDR1 SSHAT and CDR2 FNYEAQ (reference sequence). The CDR3 sequence is CASSLDRASTGELFF. Here the CDR3 DNA reads TGTGCCAGCAGCTTAGACAGGGCGTCCACCGGGGAGCTGTTTTTT.

V usage is TRBV6-1 and J usage is TRBJ1-1; tentatively, D is TRBD1 (6 bases). Germline V CDR1 and CDR2: MNHNS, SASEGT. Deletions cut 7 bases from V and 0 bases from J, with 18 bases between. CDR3 length equals 16 residues. CDR3 in DNA: TGTGCCAGCACCCGAGCACAGGGTCCCATGAACACTGAAGCTTTCTTT. This gives the protein CASTRAQGPMNTEAFF.

The chain recombines TRBV4-1 with TRBJ1-2; 7 positions match TRBD1. J gave up 4 bases and V 4 bases, and 9 bases lay outside the gene matches. The germline CDR1 and CDR2 sequences are MGHRA and YSYEKL. The CDR3 is 15 residues long. Written as DNA, the CDR3 is TGCGCCAGCAGCCGATCCCGGGACAGCCTCTATGGCTACACCTTC. Translation: CASSRSRDSLYGYTF.

This clonotype has just a few counts. The chain combines TRBV6-6 with TRBJ1-2; D not resolved. Germline lookup yields CDR1 MNHNY and CDR2 SVGAGI (reference sequence). CDR3 length equals 13 residues. Trimming left V 2 bases short and J 5 bases short, with 9 bases between. The CDR3 loop reads CASSYPGFYGYTF. The DNA for the CDR3 is TGTGCCAGCAGTTACCCCGGATTTTATGGCTACACCTTC.

The chain recombines TRBV4-1 with TRBJ1-5; 7 positions agree with TRBD1. Trimming at V came to 1 base and at J to 0 bases, leaving 9 bases not matched to a gene. CDR3 length equals 18 residues. Germline assignment: CDR1 MGHRA and CDR2 YSYEKL. The CDR3 coding sequence is TGCGCCAGCAGCCAAGCAGGGGGTCGGGGATATAGCAATCAGCCCCAGCATTTT. This sequence encodes CASSQAGGRGYSNQPQHF.

This clonotype has only a few counts. V gene TRBV20-1 combines with J gene TRBJ1-5; D unclear. Trimming cost V 6 bases and J 11 bases, with 14 bases left between them. The V gene's germline CDR1 is DFQATT and CDR2 SNEGSKA (reference sequence). This CDR3 is built from 11 residues. The CDR3 is CSAPRGSAQHF. The DNA of the CDR3 is TGCAGTGCGCCCCGTGGGTCGGCCCAGCATTTT.

The CDR3 DNA sequence: TGTGCCAGCAAGGACCCCCGTAACGAGCAGTACTTC. Translated, it gives CASKDPRNEQYF. This chain joins TRBV28 and TRBJ2-7, with no clear D. V was clipped by 7 bases and J by 5 bases, with 12 bases between them. This CDR3 is built from 12 residues. The germline CDR1 and CDR2 sequences are MDHEN and SYDVKM.

This clonotype showed up many times. The chain recombines TRBV28 with TRBJ2-1, with 10 bases that match TRBD2. V gave up 2 bases and J gave up 6 bases; unmatched junction bases: 10. The CDR3 length is 17 residues. The germline gives CDR1 MDHEN, CDR2 SYDVKM. The CDR3, as DNA: TGTGCCAGCAGTTTAAGGAGCGGGGGGGCCCTTAGCAATGAGCAGTTCTTC. Protein product: CASSLRSGGALSNEQFF.

The chain links TRBV5-1 to TRBJ2-3; tentatively, D is TRBD2 (5 bases). Trimming pared 1 base from V and 6 bases from J, leaving 12 bases between. The CDR3 sequence is 14 residues long. Per the germline V gene, CDR1 is SGHRS and CDR2 is YFSETQ. Here the CDR3 reads CASSLRTRPDTQYF. In DNA form, the CDR3 reads TGCGCCAGCAGCTTGCGGACTCGCCCGGATACGCAGTATTTT. Combining the CDR3 with reference TRBV5-1 and TRBJ2-3 gives the whole variable domain KAGVTQTPRYLIKTRGQQVTLSCSPISGHRSVSWYQQTPGQGLQFLFEYFSETQRNKGNFPGRFSGRQFSNSRSEMNVSTLELGDSALYLCASSLRTRPDTQYFGPGTRLTVL.

Written as DNA, the CDR3 is TGTGCCAGCAGTGATTGGATTAGCGGGGGGGCCAATGAGCAGTTCTTC. It translates to CASSDWISGGANEQFF. V is TRBV2 and J is TRBJ2-1, with TRBD2 matching over 11 bases. V trimming: 3 bases; J trimming: 6 bases; junction bases outside the gene matches: 7. The CDR3 covers 16 residues. Germline CDR1 reads SNHLY; CDR2 reads FYNNEI.

In its sample, this clonotype was seen a few times. The chain has TRBV29-1 and TRBJ2-7; D gene ambiguous. The germline CDR1 and CDR2 sequences are SQVTM and ANQGSEA. This CDR3 has 14 amino acids. Deletions cut 2 bases from V and 7 bases from J, with 18 bases between. The DNA for the CDR3 is TGCAGCGTTGAACGAGTAGCCCGGAATTATGAGCAGTACTTC. It translates to CSVERVARNYEQYF.

The V and J genes are TRBV9 and TRBJ2-7; D is perhaps TRBD1 (5 bases). There are 14 residues in the CDR3. The V end was cut by 3 bases, the J end by 1 base, with 11 bases between. Germline lookup yields CDR1 SGDLS and CDR2 YYNGEE. The CDR3: CASSGRTNSYEQYF. CDR3 nucleotide sequence: TGTGCCAGCAGCGGACGGACAAATTCCTACGAGCAGTACTTC. The whole variable domain, filled in from reference TRBV9 and TRBJ2-7, reads DSGVTQTPKHLITATGQRVTLRCSPRSGDLSVYWYQQSLDQGLQFLIQYYNGEERAKGNILERFSAQQFPDLHSELNLSSLELGDSALYFCASSGRTNSYEQYFGPGTRLTVT.

This clonotype has a handful of counts. The chain carries TRBV7-9 and TRBJ1-3; D gene uncertain. CDR3 length equals 14 residues. CDR1 SEHNR and CDR2 FQNEAQ come from the germline V gene (reference sequence). V was shortened by 10 bases and J by 3 bases, with 16 bases between the two germline ends. DNA of the CDR3: TGTGCCAACGACGTAGAGGTCTTTGGAAACACCATATATTTT. Translation gives CANDVEVFGNTIYF. Complete variable domain (other parts from reference TRBV7-9 and TRBJ1-3): DTGVSQNPRHKITKRGQNVTFRCDPISEHNRLYWYRQTLGQGPEFLTYFQNEAQLEKSRLLSDRFSAERPKGSFSTLEIQRTEQGDSAMYLCANDVEVFGNTIYFGEGSWLTVV.

This rearrangement joins TRBV15 to TRBJ2-2, with D hard to call. V dropped 0 bases and J dropped 5 bases, with 13 bases sitting between them. The length of the CDR3 is 16 residues. Germline V gene lookup returns CDR1 LNHNV and CDR2 YYDKDF (reference sequence). Here the CDR3 DNA reads TGTGCCACCAGCAGAGATCTCTTTTTGGGAACCGGGGAGCTGTTTTTT. It encodes CATSRDLFLGTGELFF.

This clonotype was seen once. This rearrangement joins TRBV11-2 to TRBJ2-1; D possibly matches TRBD1 or TRBD2 (5 bases each). CDR1 and CDR2 from the germline V gene are SGHAT and FQNNGV. The V and J ends lost 3 bases and 4 bases respectively, with 10 bases between them. The CDR3 is made up of 14 amino acids. CDR3 nucleotide sequence: TGTGCCAGCAGCTTCCGGGACGAATACAATGAGCAGTTCTTC. Translating gives CASSFRDEYNEQFF.

The chain combines TRBV6-5 with TRBJ2-5; 8 bases are shared with TRBD2. CDR1 MNHEY and CDR2 SVGAGI come from the germline V gene. J gave up 1 base and V 6 bases, and 4 bases lay outside the gene matches. There are 14 residues in the CDR3. This CDR3 is CASSLGLAQETQYF. CDR3 nucleotide sequence: TGTGCCAGCAGCCTAGGACTAGCCCAAGAGACCCAGTACTTC.